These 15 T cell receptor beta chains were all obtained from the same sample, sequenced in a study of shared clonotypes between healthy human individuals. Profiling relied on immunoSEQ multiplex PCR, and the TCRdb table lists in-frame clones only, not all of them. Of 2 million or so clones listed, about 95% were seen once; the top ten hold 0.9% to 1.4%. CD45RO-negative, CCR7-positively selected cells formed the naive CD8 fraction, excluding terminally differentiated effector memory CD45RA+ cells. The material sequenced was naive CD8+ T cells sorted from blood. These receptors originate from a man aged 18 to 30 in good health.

CDR3 residues: CASSYEPSGIAGQYF. CDR3 in DNA: TGTGCCAGCAGTTACGAACCTAGCGGGATAGCTGGGCAGTACTTC. This chain connects TRBV6-6 to TRBJ2-7; 9 bases are a match to TRBD2. Unmatched junction bases numbered 11, after V lost 2 bases and J lost 9 bases. Germline lookup yields CDR1 MNHNY and CDR2 SVGAGI (reference sequence). The CDR3 consists of 15 residues.

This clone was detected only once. This CDR3 reads CASSPGRGGFNSPLHF. The CDR3 DNA follows: TGTGCCAGCAGCCCGGGGAGGGGGGGGTTTAATTCACCCCTCCACTTT. The chain couples TRBV9 to TRBJ1-6; D might be TRBD1 (6 bases). There are 16 residues in the CDR3. Deletions cut 4 bases from V and 6 bases from J, with 17 bases between. Germline V gene sequence: CDR1 SGDLS, CDR2 YYNGEE. The variable domain in full, with the rest retrieved from reference TRBV9 and TRBJ1-6, is DSGVTQTPKHLITATGQRVTLRCSPRSGDLSVYWYQQSLDQGLQFLIQYYNGEERAKGNILERFSAQQFPDLHSELNLSSLELGDSALYFCASSPGRGGFNSPLHFGNGTRLTVT.

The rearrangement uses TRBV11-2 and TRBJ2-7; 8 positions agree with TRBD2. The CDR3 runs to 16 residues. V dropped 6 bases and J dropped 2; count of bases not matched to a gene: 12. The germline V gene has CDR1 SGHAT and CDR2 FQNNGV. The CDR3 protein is CASRTSDSLYPYEQYF. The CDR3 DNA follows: TGTGCCAGCAGGACTAGCGACAGTTTATATCCCTACGAGCAGTACTTC.

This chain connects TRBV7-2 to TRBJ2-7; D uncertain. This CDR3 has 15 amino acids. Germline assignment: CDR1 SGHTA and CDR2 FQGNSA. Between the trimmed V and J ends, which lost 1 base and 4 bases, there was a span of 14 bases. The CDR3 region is CASSLGRSPIYEQYF. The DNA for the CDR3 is TGTGCCAGCAGCTTAGGTAGAAGTCCCATTTACGAGCAGTACTTC. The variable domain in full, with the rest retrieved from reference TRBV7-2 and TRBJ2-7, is GAGVSQSPSNKVTEKGKDVELRCDPISGHTALYWYRQSLGQGLEFLIYFQGNSAPDKSGLPSDRFSAERTGGSVSTLTIQRTQQEDSAVYLCASSLGRSPIYEQYFGPGTRLTVT.

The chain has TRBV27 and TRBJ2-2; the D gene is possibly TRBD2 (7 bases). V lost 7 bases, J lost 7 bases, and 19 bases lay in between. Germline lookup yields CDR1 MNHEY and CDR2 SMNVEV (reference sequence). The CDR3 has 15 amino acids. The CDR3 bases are TGTGCCAGCACCCTGGGGGGGCCTGACATCGGGGAGCTGTTTTTT. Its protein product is CASTLGGPDIGELFF.

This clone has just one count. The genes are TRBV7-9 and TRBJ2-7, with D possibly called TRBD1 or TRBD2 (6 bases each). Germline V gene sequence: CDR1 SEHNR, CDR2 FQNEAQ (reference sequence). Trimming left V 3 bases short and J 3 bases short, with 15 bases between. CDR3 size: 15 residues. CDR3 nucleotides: TGTGCCAGCAGCTTCGGCAGTGGGGGGCTCTACGAGCAGTACTTC. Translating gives CASSFGSGGLYEQYF. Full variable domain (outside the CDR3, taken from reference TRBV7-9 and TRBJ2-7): DTGVSQNPRHKITKRGQNVTFRCDPISEHNRLYWYRQTLGQGPEFLTYFQNEAQLEKSRLLSDRFSAERPKGSFSTLEIQRTEQGDSAMYLCASSFGSGGLYEQYFGPGTRLTVT.

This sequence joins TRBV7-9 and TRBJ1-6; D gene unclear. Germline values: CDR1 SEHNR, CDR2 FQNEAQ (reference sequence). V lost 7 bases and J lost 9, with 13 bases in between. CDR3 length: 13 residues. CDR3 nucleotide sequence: TGTGCCAGCATCAAGGGTCCGGGTTCACCCCTCCACTTT. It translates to CASIKGPGSPLHF.

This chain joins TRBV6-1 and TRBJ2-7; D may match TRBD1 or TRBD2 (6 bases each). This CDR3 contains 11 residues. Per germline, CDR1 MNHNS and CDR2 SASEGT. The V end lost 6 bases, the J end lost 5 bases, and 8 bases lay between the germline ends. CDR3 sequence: CASRGGNEQYF. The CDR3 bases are TGTGCCAGCAGAGGGGGGAACGAGCAGTACTTC.

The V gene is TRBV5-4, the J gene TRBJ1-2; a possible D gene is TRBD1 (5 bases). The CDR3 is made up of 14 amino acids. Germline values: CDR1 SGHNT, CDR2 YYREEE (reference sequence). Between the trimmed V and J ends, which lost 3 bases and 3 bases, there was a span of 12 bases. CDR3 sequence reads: CASSSGTEDYGYTF. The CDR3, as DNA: TGTGCCAGCAGCTCCGGGACCGAGGACTATGGCTACACCTTC.

CDR3 DNA: TGTGCCAGCAGCTTAGATGAGGACGGGAACACTGAAGCTTTCTTT. It is translated as CASSLDEDGNTEAFF. This chain uses TRBV7-6 with TRBJ1-1; the D is unclear. With 1 base removed from V and 1 base from J, the gap between germline ends came to 10 bases. This CDR3 is 15 amino acids long. Germline-derived CDR1 and CDR2 are SGHVS and FNYEAQ.

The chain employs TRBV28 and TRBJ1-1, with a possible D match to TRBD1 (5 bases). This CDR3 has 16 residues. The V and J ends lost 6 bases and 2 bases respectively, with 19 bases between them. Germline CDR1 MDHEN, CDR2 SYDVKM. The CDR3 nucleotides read TGTGCCAGCAGCCCGGGCAGGGAGCTAGGCAACACTGAAGCTTTCTTT. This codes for CASSPGRELGNTEAFF.

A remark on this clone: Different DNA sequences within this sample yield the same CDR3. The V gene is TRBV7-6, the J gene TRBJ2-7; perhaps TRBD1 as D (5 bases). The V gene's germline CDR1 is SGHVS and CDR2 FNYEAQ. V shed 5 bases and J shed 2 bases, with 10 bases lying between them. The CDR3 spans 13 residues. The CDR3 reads CASSPGQTYEQYF. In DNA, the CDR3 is TGTGCCAGCAGCCCTGGACAAACCTACGAGCAGTACTTC.

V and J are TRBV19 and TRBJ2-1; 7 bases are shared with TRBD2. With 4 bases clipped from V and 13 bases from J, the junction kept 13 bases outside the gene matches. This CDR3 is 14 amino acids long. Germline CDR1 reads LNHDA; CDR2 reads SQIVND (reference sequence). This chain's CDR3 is CASSTFLSGVYQFF. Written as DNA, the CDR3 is TGTGCCAGTAGTACCTTTTTGAGCGGGGTTTATCAGTTCTTC.

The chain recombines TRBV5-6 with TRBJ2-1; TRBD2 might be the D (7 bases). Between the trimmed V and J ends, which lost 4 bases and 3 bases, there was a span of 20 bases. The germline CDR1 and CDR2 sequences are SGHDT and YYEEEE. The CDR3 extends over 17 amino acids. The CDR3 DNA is TGTGCCAGCAGCCCCTCGGCGGGGGCAGTATACTACAATGAGCAGTTCTTC. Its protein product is CASSPSAGAVYYNEQFF.

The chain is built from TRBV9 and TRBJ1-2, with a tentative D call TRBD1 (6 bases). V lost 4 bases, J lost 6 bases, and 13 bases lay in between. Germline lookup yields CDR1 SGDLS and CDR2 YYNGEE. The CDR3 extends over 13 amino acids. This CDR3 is CASSPGQMDGYTF. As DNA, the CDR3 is TGTGCCAGCAGCCCGGGACAAATGGATGGCTACACCTTC.